This is a list of T cell receptor beta chains from one sample in a study of human thymus T cells. The data were produced by immunoSEQ multiplex PCR, yet TCRdb's version contains in-frame clones alone and is incomplete. The sample carries about 78,000 clones, 95% to 98% recorded once. The specimen sequenced was thymus tissue. The source is a boy younger than two with a congenital heart defect but otherwise immunologically healthy. The CDR3 runs from the conserved cysteine through the conserved F or W. D genes are given only for firm matches. Some rows have no size entry. The others give once, few or many, or a class for an expanded clone.

d_call	v_call	clone_size	j_call	cdr3_nt	cdr3_aa
.	TRBV7-2	.	TRBJ2-3	TGTGCCAGCAGCCCCCGACAGGATGCAGATACGCAGTATTTT	CASSPRQDADTQYF
.	TRBV6-1	.	TRBJ2-7	TGTGCCAGCAGTGAGCAGGGGTGGCTCTACGAGCAGTACTTC	CASSEQGWLYEQYF
.	TRBV18	.	TRBJ1-3	TGTGCCAGCTCAGCTAGCTTGGGTCCTGGAAACACCATATATTTT	CASSASLGPGNTIYF
.	TRBV19	.	TRBJ1-1	TGTGCCAGTAGTATCTCCTTGAACACTGAAGCTTTCTTT	CASSISLNTEAFF
.	TRBV14	.	TRBJ2-7	TGTGCCAGCAGCCCCCCCCCACCGGGGGCGATCCAGTACTTC	CASSPPPPGAIQYF
.	TRBV4-3	.	TRBJ1-1	TGCGCCAGCAGCCAAGCAACTACAGGGTTGGAATTAGCTCTGCCCACTGAAGCTTTCTTT	CASSQATTGLELALPTEAFF
.	TRBV6-1	.	TRBJ1-2	TGTGCCAGCAATCCTTTTGGGGGCTACACCTTC	CASNPFGGYTF
.	TRBV11-2	.	TRBJ2-7	TGTGCCAGCAGCGCCGGCTCCTACGAGCAGTACTTC	CASSAGSYEQYF
TRBD2	TRBV20-1	.	TRBJ2-1	TGCAGTGCGAGGGGACTAGCGGAGCAGTTCTTC	CSARGLAEQFF
.	TRBV28	.	TRBJ1-1	TGTGCCAGCAGTATCTTGGGCCCTATCACTGAAGCTTTCTTT	CASSILGPITEAFF
TRBD1	TRBV15	.	TRBJ1-3	TGTGCCACCAGCAGAGGGACAGGGGTTGGAAACACCATATATTTT	CATSRGTGVGNTIYF
TRBD2	TRBV6-5	once	TRBJ2-5	TGTGCCAGCGGTACTAGCGGGAGTCGGACCCAGTACTTC	CASGTSGSRTQYF
TRBD2	TRBV6-1	.	TRBJ2-1	TGTGCCAGCAGTGAGCCGGGACTAGCCTACAATGAGCAGTTCTTC	CASSEPGLAYNEQFF
.	TRBV11-2	.	TRBJ2-7	TGTGCCAGCAGCTTCGATGAGGGGCTCCTCGACGAGCAGTACTTC	CASSFDEGLLDEQYF
TRBD2	TRBV27	.	TRBJ2-1	TGTGCCAGCAGTTTGCCTAGCGGGATCTACAATGAGCAGTTCTTC	CASSLPSGIYNEQFF
.	TRBV15	.	TRBJ1-2	TGTGCCACCAGCAGAGCATGGATCTATGGCTACACCTTC	CATSRAWIYGYTF
.	TRBV10-1	.	TRBJ2-7	TGCGCCAGCAGCGGGGACCGACTAGCCTACGAGCAGTACTTC	CASSGDRLAYEQYF
.	TRBV19	.	TRBJ1-5	TGTGCCAGTTCGACGGGGAGGGGAAATCAGCCCCAGCATTTT	CASSTGRGNQPQHF
.	TRBV7-6	once	TRBJ2-5	TGTGCCAGCAGCCCCCTTCCAGGACAAGGGACCCAGTACTTC	CASSPLPGQGTQYF
.	TRBV28	.	TRBJ2-7	TGTGCCAGCAGTTTCAAGCGGAACTACGAGCAGTACTTC	CASSFKRNYEQYF
TRBD2	TRBV28	.	TRBJ2-3	TGTGCCAGCAGGCCCAGACTAGCGGGAGGTTTAGATACGCAGTATTTT	CASRPRLAGGLDTQYF
.	TRBV5-1	.	TRBJ2-7	TGCGCCAGCAGAGAGGGAGGTTCCTACGAGCAGTACTTC	CASREGGSYEQYF
.	TRBV19	.	TRBJ1-1	TGTGCCAGTACCACACAACACTGGGGAGACACTGAAGCTTTCTTT	CASTTQHWGDTEAFF
TRBD1	TRBV11-2	.	TRBJ1-5	TGTGCCAGCAGCTTAGATAAGGGACAGGGGGCTAATCAGCCCCAGCATTTT	CASSLDKGQGANQPQHF
.	TRBV7-2	.	TRBJ1-1	TGTGCCAGCAGCTTAAGTGGGACAGAAGCTTTCTTT	CASSLSGTEAFF
.	TRBV11-3	.	TRBJ1-2	TGTGCCAGCAGCTTGGCCAAGGCGGCCAGGGGATATGGCTACACCTTC	CASSLAKAARGYGYTF
.	TRBV7-6	.	TRBJ2-5	TGTGCCAGCAGCACCGGCGAGGGGCCGGGTAAGAAGACCCAGTACTTC	CASSTGEGPGKKTQYF
TRBD1	TRBV6-1	.	TRBJ1-5	TGTGCCAGCAGTGGCCGGGACAGTCATCAGCCCCAGCATTTT	CASSGRDSHQPQHF
.	TRBV4-3	.	TRBJ2-7	TGCGCCAGCAGCCAAGATAGGACAAGGTTAACCTACGAGCAGTACTTC	CASSQDRTRLTYEQYF
.	TRBV2	.	TRBJ1-3	TGTGCCAGCAGTGGGGTGGTTTCGGTGGCTGGAAACACCATATATTTT	CASSGVVSVAGNTIYF
.	TRBV19	.	TRBJ2-7	TGTGCCAGTGGGGGAACGGGCGGACCCTCCTACGAGCAGTACTTC	CASGGTGGPSYEQYF
.	TRBV10-1	.	TRBJ1-6	TGCGCCAGCAGGACAATTAATTCACCCCTCCACTTT	CASRTINSPLHF
.	TRBV5-1	.	TRBJ2-5	.	CASILGTSQETQYF
.	TRBV27	few	TRBJ1-2	TGTGCCAGCAGCCCTAGGGGGGGGAACTATGGCTACACCTTC	CASSPRGGNYGYTF
.	TRBV18	.	TRBJ1-1	TGTGCCAGCTCACCTCCCCATGGCACTGAAGCTTTCTTT	CASSPPHGTEAFF
TRBD1	TRBV5-1	.	TRBJ2-4	TGCGCCAGCAGCTCAACAGGACAGGGGGACAAAAACATTCAGTACTTC	CASSSTGQGDKNIQYF
.	TRBV30	.	TRBJ2-2	TGTGCCTGGAGTCAAGGAGGTGCCGGGGAGCTGTTTTTT	CAWSQGGAGELFF
.	TRBV5-1	once	TRBJ2-3	TGCGCCAGCAGCTTGAGTAAATCCACAGATACGCAGTATTTT	CASSLSKSTDTQYF
TRBD1	TRBV6-1	.	TRBJ2-3	TGTGCCAGCAGCGGACAGGGTAATAGCACAGATACGCAGTATTTT	CASSGQGNSTDTQYF
.	TRBV10-3	once	TRBJ1-1	TGTGCCATCAGTGAGGACGGACCCCCAAGAGGAGCTTTCTTT	CAISEDGPPRGAFF
.	TRBV30	few	TRBJ1-1	TGTGCCTGGAGGAGGTTTTGGGACACTGAAGCTTTCTTT	CAWRRFWDTEAFF
TRBD1	TRBV4-3	.	TRBJ1-4	TGCGCCAGCAGCCAAGATTCCGGACAGGGGGCCACCCCGGGTGAAAAACTGTTTTTT	CASSQDSGQGATPGEKLFF
.	TRBV11-3	.	TRBJ2-1	TGTGCCAGCAGCTTAGTGGCCAGGGACAATGAGCAGTTCTTC	CASSLVARDNEQFF
.	TRBV18	.	TRBJ1-2	TGTGCCAGTTCAGGGGTATGGGCTAACTATGGCTACACCTTC	CASSGVWANYGYTF
.	TRBV20-1	.	TRBJ1-1	TGCAGTGCTAGGGGCAACACTGAAGCTTTCTTT	CSARGNTEAFF
TRBD2	TRBV7-2	.	TRBJ2-3	TGTGCCAGCAGCTTGGTCGGGGCTAGCGGGGGGAGCACAGATACGCAGTATTTT	CASSLVGASGGSTDTQYF
.	TRBV25-1	once	TRBJ1-1	TGTGCCAGCAGTGTAACAGGGTCTGGTGACACTGAAGCTTTCTTT	CASSVTGSGDTEAFF
.	TRBV4-1	.	TRBJ1-2	TGCGCCAGCAGCCAAGGTCAGGATACTAACTATGGCTACACCTTC	CASSQGQDTNYGYTF